Detailed here is one TCR beta chain. The data were produced by immunoSEQ multiplex PCR, yet TCRdb's version contains in-frame clones alone and is incomplete. The sample has about 84,000 clones, 92% seen once; the top ten hold more than 0.25%. The data belong to a study of technical replicates of blood from a few donors. Germline V gene lookup returns CDR1 SGHRS and CDR2 YFSETQ. The V segment lost 0 bases and the J segment 0 bases; nucleotides outside the gene matches: 8. The CDR3 consists of 17 residues. The sequence came from a human donor in good health. The chain is built from TRBV5-1 and TRBJ1-2, with 7 bases lining up with TRBD1. The specimen sequenced was T cells isolated from PBMCs. The CDR3 region has the DNA TGCGCCAGCAGCTTGGTGTCAGGGGGGACAGCTAACTATGGCTACACCTTC. Its protein is CASSLVSGGTANYGYTF.